This T cell receptor (beta chain) was obtained from a study of graft-versus-host responses after intestinal transplantation. Study summary: Each patient got anti-thymocyte globulin induction, then tacrolimus and steroids for roughly 3 years. Study-wide results and caveats: The presence of high graft-versus-host to host-versus-graft clonal ratios in allografts characterized patients with graft-donor T cell macrochimerism.

Details on this clone: Its specificity is not known.

This CDR3 is built from 12 residues. The V gene end was trimmed by 6 bases and the J gene end by 6 bases; junction bases not matched to a gene: 4. Looked up from germline, CDR1 is MNHNS and CDR2 is SASEGT. Sequencing was performed with immunoSEQ multiplex PCR; in TCRdb, only in-frame clones are kept and a portion is missing. The sample holds about 100,000 clones, around nine tenths seen once. The rearrangement joins TRBV6-1 to TRBJ1-2, with TRBD1 identical over 7 bases. This material consisted of unstimulated CD8+ T cells sorted from spleen or lymph node cells, taken before intestinal transplant. This TCR was sampled from a human donor who received an intestinal transplant. The CDR3: CASRLGGDGYTF. CDR3 nucleotide sequence: TGTGCCAGCAGATTAGGGGGCGATGGCTACACCTTC.